Below, 29 T cell receptor beta chains from the same sample are listed, as sequenced in a study of identical twins. TCRdb redid the calling of the 5' RACE reads with MiXCR, one entry per CDR3 protein. The table has roughly 690,000 distinct CDR3 sequences, around 21% seen once. The same data also went into a second study, on T cells expressing NK-cell markers.

Sequencing was carried out using PBMCs. Source of these receptors: a woman between 18 and 29 years old in good health.

This clonotype has just a few counts. The V gene is TRBV5-1, the J gene TRBJ2-5, with a possible D match to TRBD2 (5 bases). CDR1 SGHRS and CDR2 YFSETQ come from the germline V gene. V gave up 0 bases and J gave up 1 base, with 16 bases separating them. CDR3 length: 17 residues. The CDR3, as DNA: TGCGCCAGCAGCTTGGCCGGGCCAAGAGGGCTCCAAGAGACCCAGTACTTC. This codes for CASSLAGPRGLQETQYF.

This chain connects TRBV6-1 to TRBJ2-2, with TRBD1 matching over 7 bases. The CDR3 covers 14 residues. The V segment lost 6 bases and the J segment 1 base; nucleotides outside the gene matches: 2. CDR1 is MNHNS and CDR2 is SASEGT in the germline V gene. The CDR3 DNA reads TGTGCCAGCAGGAGACAGGGGAACACCGGGGAGCTGTTTTTT. This gives the protein CASRRQGNTGELFF.

This chain uses TRBV7-9 with TRBJ1-2; 9 bases are shared with TRBD1. V lost 5 bases and J lost 8; bases outside the gene matches: 0. The CDR3 extends over 11 amino acids. Germline-derived CDR1 and CDR2 are SEHNR and FQNEAQ (reference sequence). The CDR3 DNA follows: TGTGCCAGCAGCGGGACAGGGGGCTACACCTTC. Its translation is CASSGTGGYTF.

V and J are TRBV20-1 and TRBJ1-4, with a possible D match to TRBD1 (6 bases). In germline, CDR1 is DFQATT, CDR2 SNEGSKA (reference sequence). Trimming pared 3 bases from V and 2 bases from J, leaving 10 bases between. This CDR3 contains 14 residues. The CDR3 sequence: CSASTGGTNEKLFF. Written as DNA, the CDR3 is TGCAGTGCTAGTACGGGGGGCACTAATGAAAAACTGTTTTTT.

The chain couples TRBV24-1 to TRBJ2-3; 11 bases agree with TRBD2. Germline trimming cut 3 bases from V and 6 bases from J; bases unmatched to any gene: 19. The CDR3 totals 20 residues. CDR1 is KGHDR and CDR2 is SFDVKD in the germline V gene. CDR3 loop: CATSDPRQTGTSGRADTQYF. In DNA form, the CDR3 reads TGTGCCACCAGTGATCCACGGCAGACCGGGACTAGCGGAAGGGCGGATACGCAGTATTTT.

This rearrangement joins TRBV5-1 to TRBJ2-7, with a tentative D call TRBD2 (5 bases). The ends were cut back, 0 bases at V and 7 bases at J, with 11 bases in the middle. From germline, CDR1 is SGHRS and CDR2 YFSETQ. The length of the CDR3 is 13 residues. Here the CDR3 DNA reads TGCGCCAGCAGCTTGGGACTACGTGGGGAGCAGTACTTC. This translates into CASSLGLRGEQYF.

V gene TRBV2 combines with J gene TRBJ1-5, with TRBD1 identical over 11 bases. J gave up 7 bases and V 5 bases, and 7 bases lay outside the gene matches. This CDR3 comprises 15 residues. The V gene's germline CDR1 is SNHLY and CDR2 FYNNEI. The CDR3 loop is CASSIERTGGQPQHF. The CDR3 DNA reads TGTGCCAGCAGTATCGAACGGACAGGGGGCCAGCCCCAGCATTTT.

J is TRBJ2-3 and V is TRBV2; the match to TRBD1 covers 8 bases. Per the germline V gene, CDR1 is SNHLY and CDR2 is FYNNEI. The ends lost 10 bases at V and 3 bases at J; junction bases unmatched: 15. There are 16 residues in the CDR3. The CDR3, as DNA: TGTGCCATTGGGACAGGCCGACCCCGTTGGACAGATACGCAGTATTTT. Encoded protein: CAIGTGRPRWTDTQYF.

The sample holds a few counts of this clonotype. The chain combines TRBV5-1 with TRBJ2-2, with D hard to call. Germline loops: CDR1 SGHRS, CDR2 YFSETQ. V was clipped by 4 bases and J by 0 bases, with 10 bases between them. The CDR3 length is 15 residues. CDR3 sequence: CASSVQAANTGELFF. For the CDR3, the DNA is TGCGCCAGCAGCGTACAAGCCGCGAACACCGGGGAGCTGTTTTTT.

This clonotype came up a few times. The chain carries TRBV29-1 and TRBJ2-7; 9 positions match TRBD1. This CDR3 region has 13 residues. V trimming: 4 bases; J trimming: 2 bases; junction bases outside the gene matches: 3. CDR1 SQVTM and CDR2 ANQGSEA come from the germline V gene. CDR3 loop: CSVAGQGAYEQYF. The CDR3 coding sequence is TGCAGCGTTGCGGGACAGGGAGCCTACGAGCAGTACTTC.

V usage is TRBV7-2 and J usage is TRBJ2-7; TRBD2 matches at 10 bases. Germline V CDR1 and CDR2: SGHTA, FQGNSA. The CDR3 sequence is 17 residues long. Trimming at V came to 2 bases and at J to 1 base, leaving 8 bases not matched to a gene. CDR3 nucleotides: TGTGCCAGCAGCTTATCAGCTAGCGGGAGCTCGTCCTACGAGCAGTACTTC. Translation gives CASSLSASGSSSYEQYF.

The rearrangement joins TRBV5-1 to TRBJ2-1; TRBD1 matches 7 bases. The V and J ends lost 0 bases and 10 bases, in that order; junction bases with no gene match: 1. Germline V CDR1 and CDR2: SGHRS, YFSETQ. The CDR3 has 12 residues. The chain's CDR3 is CASSLGQGEQFF. The CDR3 DNA is TGCGCCAGCAGCTTGGGACAGGGAGAGCAGTTCTTC.

This clonotype has more than one count but fewer than ten. The chain recombines TRBV6-1 with TRBJ2-3, with D hard to call. The germline V gene encodes CDR1 MNHNS and CDR2 SASEGT. V lost 6 bases to trimming and J lost 2 bases, with 12 bases between them. CDR3 length: 14 residues. The CDR3 is CASSPTDSTDTQYF. CDR3 DNA: TGTGCCAGCAGCCCAACCGACTCCACAGATACGCAGTATTTT.

The sample holds a few counts of this clonotype. The gene calls are TRBV20-1 and TRBJ2-3; possible D gene TRBD2, 6 bases. The V gene's germline CDR1 is DFQATT and CDR2 SNEGSKA (reference sequence). The CDR3 totals 15 residues. V lost 0 bases and J lost 0, with 10 bases in between. The CDR3 nucleotides are TGCAGTGCTAGAGATCTAGGGACTAGCACAGATACGCAGTATTTT. Its protein product is CSARDLGTSTDTQYF.

The chain joins TRBV7-2 to TRBJ2-4; D may be TRBD2 (6 bases). With 2 bases removed from V and 5 bases from J, the gap between germline ends came to 10 bases. The CDR3 extends over 14 amino acids. Germline V lookup: CDR1 SGHTA, CDR2 FQGNSA. The CDR3 region is CASSLISSENIQYF. The CDR3 coding sequence is TGTGCCAGCAGCTTAATATCTAGCGAAAACATTCAGTACTTC.

This clonotype occurred a few times. The chain has TRBV2 and TRBJ2-2; D uncertain. Germline V gene data show CDR1 as SNHLY and CDR2 as FYNNEI. The V and J ends lost 4 bases and 6 bases respectively, with 12 bases between them. The CDR3 loop spans 14 amino acids. The CDR3 sequence is CASSGLPWAGELFF. Here the CDR3 DNA reads TGTGCCAGCAGTGGGCTACCCTGGGCCGGGGAGCTGTTTTTT.

This clonotype has a handful of counts. This chain connects TRBV29-1 to TRBJ2-7; D perhaps matches TRBD1 (6 bases). The CDR3 has 13 residues. V was clipped by 0 bases and J by 4 bases, with 10 bases between them. Germline V gives CDR1 SQVTM, CDR2 ANQGSEA. This CDR3 is CSVEDFGTYEQYF. CDR3 DNA: TGCAGCGTTGAAGATTTCGGGACATACGAGCAGTACTTC.

The rearrangement joins TRBV12-3 or TRBV12-4 to TRBJ2-3; 8 bases are a match to TRBD2. This CDR3 contains 14 residues. Trimming at V came to 7 bases and at J to 4 bases, leaving 7 bases not matched to a gene. The CDR3 sequence: CASMASGGSDTQYF. The CDR3 coding sequence is TGTGCCAGCATGGCCAGCGGGGGATCAGATACGCAGTATTTT.

The table lists this clonotype with a few counts. The genes are TRBV6-1 and TRBJ2-7; 7 nucleotides match TRBD2. CDR1 MNHNS and CDR2 SASEGT come from the germline V gene. CDR3 length equals 13 residues. The J segment lost 3 bases and the V segment lost 8 bases, leaving 7 bases of the junction unmatched. The CDR3 region has the DNA TGTGCCAGCCAGCGGGACTCGAACTACGAGCAGTACTTC. Amino acids: CASQRDSNYEQYF.

This chain connects TRBV7-2 to TRBJ2-5; 8 bases agree with TRBD2. Germline loops: CDR1 SGHTA, CDR2 FQGNSA. This CDR3 spans 15 amino acids. With 5 bases clipped from V and 3 bases from J, the junction kept 8 bases outside the gene matches. The CDR3 nucleotides are TGTGCCAGCAGCCCTCGACTAGCGCTTAAAGAGACCCAGTACTTC. As protein: CASSPRLALKETQYF.

The chain uses TRBV25-1 and TRBJ2-3; D is unresolved. Between the trimmed V and J ends, which lost 6 bases and 10 bases, there was a span of 14 bases. The CDR3 length is 12 residues. Germline-derived CDR1 and CDR2 are MGHDK and SYGVNS. The DNA of the CDR3 is TGTGCCAGCAGGTCCTCTGTGTTAGCGCAGTATTTT. Residues: CASRSSVLAQYF.

The chain recombines TRBV9 with TRBJ2-1, with 7 bases lining up with TRBD1. The CDR3 is 16 residues long. V shed 2 bases and J 1 base; nucleotides not matched to a gene: 6. CDR1 is SGDLS and CDR2 is YYNGEE in the germline V gene. DNA for the CDR3: TGTGCCAGCAGCGTTTTGGCGACAGGGTCCTACAATGAGCAGTTCTTC. It encodes CASSVLATGSYNEQFF.

The sample holds a few counts of this clonotype. This sequence joins TRBV10-3 and TRBJ2-1; perhaps TRBD2 as D (5 bases). Germline V gene data show CDR1 as ENHRY and CDR2 as SYGVKD. The CDR3 sequence is 15 residues long. The ends were cut back, 3 bases at V and 2 bases at J, with 11 bases in the middle. In DNA form, the CDR3 reads TGTGCCATCAGTGATACGAGCGGTACCTACAATGAGCAGTTCTTC. This gives the protein CAISDTSGTYNEQFF.

Concerning this clonotype: The junction departs from germline at one end; a sequencing error may be responsible. The rearrangement uses TRBV7-7 and TRBJ2-1; 8 bases are shared with TRBD2. From germline, CDR1 is SSHAT and CDR2 FNYEAQ (reference sequence). This CDR3 has 14 residues. The CDR3 DNA reads as TGTGCTAGCAGCCACGGGGGGGACAACAATGAGCAGTTCTTC. It encodes CASSHGGDNNEQFF. Using reference TRBV7-7 and TRBJ2-1 for the parts outside the CDR3, the full variable domain is GAGVSQSPRYKVTKRGQDVTLRCDPISSHATLYWYQQALGQGPEFLTYFNYEAQPDKSGLPSDRFSAERPEGSISTLTIQRTEQRDSAMYRCASSHGGDNNEQFFGPGTRLTVL.

This clonotype was recorded many times. The CDR3 region is CSAVPGLAGNEQFF. The CDR3 nucleotides read TGCAGTGCTGTGCCGGGACTAGCGGGAAATGAGCAGTTCTTC. The V and J genes are TRBV20-1 and TRBJ2-1; TRBD2 aligns across 13 bases. This CDR3 spans 14 amino acids. Per the germline V gene, CDR1 is DFQATT and CDR2 is SNEGSKA (reference sequence). V trimming: 5 bases; J trimming: 7 bases; junction bases outside the gene matches: 5.

Details on this clonotype: It is unclear where the CDR3 begins or ends on the DNA, so no DNA is shown, and the CDR3 is as TCRdb lists it. J is TRBJ2-7 and V is TRBV6-2 or TRBV6-3; the DNA was not compared with TRBD2, the D call given in the table. Germline lookup yields CDR1 MNHEY and CDR2 SVGEGT. The CDR3 comprises 15 residues, both ends counted. The CDR3 loop is CASSSSTSGFYEQYF.

This clonotype has just a few counts. The chain carries TRBV29-1 and TRBJ2-1, with a possible D match to TRBD1 (6 bases). Trimming stripped 6 bases from V and 7 bases from J, with 13 bases between. Germline values: CDR1 SQVTM, CDR2 ANQGSEA. The CDR3 loop spans 12 amino acids. CDR3 sequence (DNA): TGCAGCGTGACAGGCTTTGGTAATGAGCAGTTCTTC. The encoded protein is CSVTGFGNEQFF.

The J gene is TRBJ2-2, the V gene TRBV10-3, with no clear D. Trimming took off 8 bases at V and 5 bases at J, with 6 bases between the two ends. Germline values: CDR1 ENHRY, CDR2 SYGVKD. This CDR3 comprises 11 residues. The CDR3: CAIEATGELFF. The CDR3 DNA reads as TGTGCCATCGAGGCAACCGGGGAGCTGTTTTTT.

The rearrangement joins TRBV12-3 or TRBV12-4 to TRBJ2-5; TRBD2 might be the D (6 bases). The V end was cut by 7 bases, the J end by 3 bases, with 15 bases between. The CDR3 covers 14 residues. CDR3 sequence: CASNFGTLKETQYF. The CDR3 coding sequence is TGTGCCAGCAATTTCGGGACTTTAAAAGAGACCCAGTACTTC.